The TCR beta chain under discussion was sequenced for a study of control samples from healthy donors and cancer patients. The table came from immunoSEQ multiplex PCR; TCRdb's copy has only in-frame clones and leaves some out. The data contain 100,000 or so clones, approximately 82% of them seen just once; the ten biggest clones take up over 7.5%. The TCR sequence derives from a woman aged 60-75 years in good health. Sequencing was carried out using blood.

The CDR3 bases are TGTGCCAGCAGTTACTCGAGGCCGGGAGCAGATACGCAGTATTTT. Translation gives CASSYSRPGADTQYF. The chain carries TRBV6-6 and TRBJ2-3; D might be TRBD2 (6 bases). The length of the CDR3 is 15 residues. Trimming took 0 bases from V and 4 from J, leaving 11 bases between them. CDR1 and CDR2 (germline): MNHNY, SVGAGI (reference sequence).